This entry is about one TCR beta chain. Its antigen is not identified. Each sample came from a Caucasian adult donor living in Nashville, Tennessee. Naive CD45RA+ and memory CD45RA-negative subsets were split from CD4+ cells. The sample originates from a study of shared clonotypes between healthy human individuals. General study points: An effect of sequencing depth on clonotype sharing among donors was expected.

For each subset, genomic DNA was distributed in equal portions over several immunoSEQ plates. Using immunoSEQ multiplex PCR, the repertoire was profiled, and TCRdb retains in-frame clones only, with some absent. The sample includes about 2.3 million clones, less than 95% of them seen just once. The CDR3 length is 16 residues. J gave up 5 bases and V 4 bases, and 9 bases lay outside the gene matches. The V gene's germline CDR1 is SGHNT and CDR2 YYREEE (reference sequence). V gene TRBV5-4 combines with J gene TRBJ2-5; 12 bases map to TRBD2. The material sequenced was naive CD4+ T cells from PBMCs. Subset reported: CD45RA+ positively selected. The sequence derives from a man aged 18 to 29 in good health. Some clones in this sample may be carry-over from other donors' samples. The CDR3 DNA follows: TGTGCCAGCAGCGGCGGAACGACTAGCGGGAGTGAGACCCAGTACTTC. The encoded protein is CASSGGTTSGSETQYF.